The table lists the clone carrying this T cell receptor beta chain with a few counts. Other DNA sequences from this sample encode an identical CDR3 as well. Sequencing used immunoSEQ multiplex PCR; TCRdb keeps in-frame clones, though not all of them. The table has 200,000 to 250,000 clones, roughly nine tenths seen once; the top ten hold about 1.9%. This CDR3 contains 15 residues. Germline V gives CDR1 SGHRS, CDR2 YFSETQ. The J segment lost 4 bases and the V segment lost 4 bases, leaving 6 bases of the junction unmatched. This record comes from a study of blood T cell repertoires in COVID-19. Background on the study: Collection of acute and convalescent COVID-19 samples took place in the United States, Italy and Spain.

This chain connects TRBV5-1 to TRBJ1-1; 11 positions match TRBD1. Sequencing was done on a sample of peripheral blood. The clonotype was recovered from a man in his forties with active or convalescent COVID-19. CDR3 protein: CASSLTGTGGTEAFF. The CDR3 DNA follows: TGCGCCAGCAGCCTTACCGGGACAGGGGGCACTGAAGCTTTCTTT.